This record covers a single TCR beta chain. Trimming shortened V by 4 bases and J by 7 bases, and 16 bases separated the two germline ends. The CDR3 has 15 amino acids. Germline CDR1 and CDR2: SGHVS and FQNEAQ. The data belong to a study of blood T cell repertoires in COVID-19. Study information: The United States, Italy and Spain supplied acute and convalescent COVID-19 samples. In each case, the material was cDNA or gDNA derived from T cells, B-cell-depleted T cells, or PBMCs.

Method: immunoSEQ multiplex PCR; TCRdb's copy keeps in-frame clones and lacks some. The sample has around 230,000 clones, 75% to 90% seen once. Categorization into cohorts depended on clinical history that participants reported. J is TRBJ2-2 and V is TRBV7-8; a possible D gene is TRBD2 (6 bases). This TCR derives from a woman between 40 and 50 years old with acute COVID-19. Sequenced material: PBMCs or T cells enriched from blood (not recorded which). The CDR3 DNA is TGTGCCAGCAGCTGGACCGGGAGCCCGGGCGGGGAGCTGTTTTTT. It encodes CASSWTGSPGGELFF.